The clone carrying this TCR beta chain appeared once. The record originates from a study of sequential checkpoint blockade in melanoma. Study details: Arm A got nivolumab then ipilimumab; arm B the reverse, 1:1.

Treatment here: randomized to nivolumab then ipilimumab (arm A) or the reverse (arm B). No patient had prior DNA-damaging chemotherapy. PBMC sorting kept live CD3+CD8+ cells without CD19 or CD56. TCRdb keeps only in-frame clones here, not all; method: immunoSEQ multiplex PCR. The data contain tens of thousands of clones, approximately 78% of them singletons. V was clipped by 0 bases and J by 8 bases, with 13 bases between them. The CDR3 contains 14 residues. Germline V gene sequence: CDR1 MNHEY, CDR2 SMNVEV (reference sequence). The rearrangement joins TRBV27 to TRBJ1-2; maybe TRBD1 (5 bases). This TCR derives from a human donor with melanoma. Sequencing was performed on CD8+ T cells sorted from blood (inferred from file names), taken from a patient given nivolumab and ipilimumab in sequence. CDR3 sequence (DNA): TGTGCCAGCAGTTTATCGGGGGGTTCCTTGGGCTACACCTTC. It yields the protein CASSLSGGSLGYTF.